Listed here are 26 T cell receptor beta chains from one sample, sequenced in a study of blood T cell repertoires in COVID-19. Clones were sequenced by immunoSEQ multiplex PCR, and TCRdb holds only the in-frame ones, with some missing. The sample includes 200,000 to 250,000 clones, 80% to 90% of them seen just once. Material: peripheral blood. The receptors were sampled from a man aged 25 to 45 with active or convalescent COVID-19.

V is TRBV5-1 and J is TRBJ1-2, with D uncertain. Germline lookup yields CDR1 SGHRS and CDR2 YFSETQ. This CDR3 has 14 amino acids. The V end lost 5 bases, the J end lost 4 bases, and 15 bases lay between the germline ends. Here the CDR3 reads CASSPGELFYGYTF. In DNA form, the CDR3 reads TGCGCCAGCAGTCCCGGGGAGCTGTTCTATGGCTACACCTTC.

V usage is TRBV28 and J usage is TRBJ1-1, with TRBD1 as a possible D gene (5 bases). Germline V lookup: CDR1 MDHEN, CDR2 SYDVKM. This CDR3 is built from 12 residues. Trimming took 6 bases from V and 7 from J, leaving 12 bases between them. The CDR3 is CASSRYQGEAFF. The CDR3 bases are TGTGCCAGCAGCCGCTACCAGGGTGAAGCTTTCTTT.

The chain employs TRBV9 and TRBJ1-6; no clear D. The CDR3 spans 14 residues. Trimming removed 1 base from V and 6 bases from J, with 8 bases in between. Germline CDR1 is SGDLS and CDR2 is YYNGEE. CDR3 in amino acids: CASSVYGANSPLHF. CDR3 coding DNA: TGTGCCAGCAGCGTATATGGAGCTAATTCACCCCTCCACTTT.

The chain is built from TRBV28 and TRBJ2-2; 10 nucleotides line up with TRBD2. Germline V gene lookup returns CDR1 MDHEN and CDR2 SYDVKM. V was clipped by 3 bases and J by 5 bases; unmatched bases: 3. This CDR3 region has 15 residues. The CDR3 loop reads CASSFVLAGTGELFF. CDR3 DNA sequence: TGTGCCAGCAGTTTTGTACTAGCGGGGACCGGGGAGCTGTTTTTT.

The chain is built from TRBV5-4 and TRBJ2-5; no firm D call. Germline V CDR1 and CDR2: SGHNT, YYREEE (reference sequence). This CDR3 is built from 12 residues. V was cut by 3 bases and J by 3 bases, with 6 bases left in between. Here the CDR3 reads CASSSQEETQYF. For the CDR3, the DNA is TGTGCCAGCAGCTCACAAGAAGAGACCCAGTACTTC.

V usage is TRBV7-3 and J usage is TRBJ2-7, with D perhaps matching TRBD2 (9 bases). This CDR3 is 16 amino acids long. The V and J ends lost 8 bases and 2 bases respectively, with 22 bases between them. Germline CDR1 reads SGHTA; CDR2 reads FQGTGA. In nucleotides, the CDR3 is TGTGCCAGCTCAGGGGGCCCGGCGGGAGGGCCCTACGAGCAGTACTTC. Protein product: CASSGGPAGGPYEQYF.

The chain is built from TRBV28 and TRBJ1-3; D not resolved. Germline loops: CDR1 MDHEN, CDR2 SYDVKM. V gave up 1 base and J gave up 3 bases, with 7 bases separating them. CDR3 size: 14 residues. The CDR3, as DNA: TGTGCCAGCAGTTTATTCGGCGGTGGAAACACCATATATTTT. It yields the protein CASSLFGGGNTIYF.

V is TRBV5-1 and J is TRBJ2-7; 10 bases agree with TRBD1. V lost 2 bases, J lost 3 bases, and 5 bases stayed unmatched. Germline V gene data show CDR1 as SGHRS and CDR2 as YFSETQ. The CDR3 covers 15 residues. CDR3 residues: CASSFEGTGVYEQYF. CDR3 DNA: TGCGCCAGCAGCTTCGAAGGGACAGGGGTCTACGAGCAGTACTTC. The full variable domain, its missing parts supplied by reference TRBV5-1 and TRBJ2-7, is KAGVTQTPRYLIKTRGQQVTLSCSPISGHRSVSWYQQTPGQGLQFLFEYFSETQRNKGNFPGRFSGRQFSNSRSEMNVSTLELGDSALYLCASSFEGTGVYEQYFGPGTRLTVT.

The V call is TRBV9, the J call TRBJ2-5; maybe TRBD1 (5 bases). V lost 6 bases, J lost 5 bases, and 14 bases lay in between. CDR1 is SGDLS, CDR2 YYNGEE, per germline. The CDR3 spans 13 residues. The CDR3 DNA reads TGTGCCAGCAATGCTAGGGGCGGTGAGACCCAGTACTTC. It encodes CASNARGGETQYF. Full variable domain (outside the CDR3, taken from reference TRBV9 and TRBJ2-5): DSGVTQTPKHLITATGQRVTLRCSPRSGDLSVYWYQQSLDQGLQFLIQYYNGEERAKGNILERFSAQQFPDLHSELNLSSLELGDSALYFCASNARGGETQYFGPGTRLLVL.

The rearrangement joins TRBV6-5 to TRBJ1-2; maybe TRBD1 (5 bases). Germline V gene data show CDR1 as MNHEY and CDR2 as SVGAGI. Trimming removed 2 bases from V and 4 bases from J, with 14 bases in between. CDR3 length: 15 amino acids. As DNA, the CDR3 is TGTGCCAGCAGTTACGGGGCAGCAAAAACCTATGGCTACACCTTC. Its translation is CASSYGAAKTYGYTF.

J is TRBJ2-3 and V is TRBV2; 9 nucleotides align to TRBD2. Losses at the gene ends were 4 bases for V and 6 bases for J; bases not matched to a gene: 8. In germline, CDR1 is SNHLY, CDR2 FYNNEI. The CDR3 runs 15 residues. The CDR3 sequence is CASSVRRGGGDTQYF. The CDR3, as DNA: TGTGCCAGCAGTGTCCGGCGGGGGGGCGGCGATACGCAGTATTTT.

This CDR3 is CASSQGVVLNQPQHF. The DNA of the CDR3 is TGTGCCAGCAGCCAAGGCGTGGTTCTTAATCAGCCCCAGCATTTT. The chain joins TRBV3-1 (or the pseudogene TRBV3-2) to TRBJ1-5; D uncertain. V lost 1 base to trimming and J lost 4 bases, with 11 bases between them. Germline V lookup: CDR1 LGHDT, CDR2 YNNKEL (reference sequence). There are 15 residues in the CDR3.

The chain is built from TRBV2 and TRBJ2-5, with 13 bases aligning to TRBD2. Losses at the gene ends were 8 bases for V and 5 bases for J; bases not matched to a gene: 8. The CDR3 runs 15 residues. Germline V CDR1 and CDR2: SNHLY, FYNNEI. This chain's CDR3 is CASPPGTSGAETQYF. The CDR3 nucleotides are TGTGCCAGCCCGCCCGGGACTAGCGGGGCGGAGACCCAGTACTTC. Full variable domain (outside the CDR3, taken from reference TRBV2 and TRBJ2-5): EPEVTQTPSHQVTQMGQEVILRCVPISNHLYFYWYRQILGQKVEFLVSFYNNEISEKSEIFDDQFSVERPDGSNFTLKIRSTKLEDSAMYFCASPPGTSGAETQYFGPGTRLLVL.

The CDR3 sequence: CASSQDWVTGTSNQPQHF. As DNA, the CDR3 is TGTGCCAGCAGCCAAGATTGGGTAACAGGGACTAGCAATCAGCCCCAGCATTTT. The rearrangement links TRBV4-2 to TRBJ1-5; D is possibly TRBD1 (6 bases). There are 18 residues in the CDR3. Germline V gene lookup returns CDR1 LGHNA and CDR2 YNFKEQ. Trimming pared 0 bases from V and 0 bases from J, leaving 15 bases between.

This clone is a singleton in its sample. The chain has TRBV29-1 and TRBJ2-5, with 10 positions matching TRBD1. The CDR3 runs 14 residues. V was clipped by 7 bases and J by 7 bases; unmatched bases: 12. Germline V lookup: CDR1 SQVTM, CDR2 ANQGSEA. CDR3: CSARPGQGKGTQYF. The CDR3 coding sequence is TGCAGCGCCCGACCGGGACAGGGGAAGGGGACCCAGTACTTC. Full variable domain (rest looked up from reference TRBV29-1 and TRBJ2-5): SAVISQKPSRDICQRGTSLTIQCQVDSQVTMMFWYRQQPGQSLTLIATANQGSEATYESGFVIDKFPISRPNLTFSTLTVSNMSPEDSSIYLCSARPGQGKGTQYFGPGTRLLVL.

This clone came up a few times. The J gene is TRBJ2-1, the V gene TRBV25-1, with 8 bases identical to TRBD2. CDR1 and CDR2 (germline): MGHDK, SYGVNS. This CDR3 has 17 residues. V lost 10 bases and J lost 8; bases outside the gene matches: 22. The CDR3 nucleotides are TGTGCCATCGCGATTAGACTAGCGCGAGAGGATTGGTATGAGCAGTTCTTC. Its protein product is CAIAIRLAREDWYEQFF.

The rearrangement joins TRBV27 to TRBJ2-1; TRBD2 might be the D (5 bases). Germline V gene sequence: CDR1 MNHEY, CDR2 SMNVEV (reference sequence). Between the trimmed V and J ends, which lost 0 bases and 6 bases, there was a span of 6 bases. This CDR3 is built from 13 residues. CDR3 region: CASSLSGLNEQFF. The DNA for the CDR3 is TGTGCCAGCAGTTTATCAGGACTCAATGAGCAGTTCTTC.

The chain carries TRBV2 and TRBJ2-5; 8 bases align to TRBD1. The CDR3 is made up of 14 amino acids. V was pared by 8 bases and J by 2 bases, with 7 bases of the junction left unmatched. Germline CDR1 and CDR2: SNHLY and FYNNEI. The DNA of the CDR3 is TGTGCCAGCGGACCAAGGACAGGGCAAGAGACCCAGTACTTC. This encodes CASGPRTGQETQYF.

This clone occurred once. V gene TRBV30 combines with J gene TRBJ1-2; a possible D gene is TRBD1 (5 bases). Germline V gives CDR1 GTSNPN, CDR2 SVGIG (reference sequence). This CDR3 is built from 12 residues. The germline V and J ends were trimmed by 0 bases and 6 bases, with 8 bases remaining between them. CDR3 residues: CAWSVSGNGYTF. DNA of the CDR3: TGTGCCTGGAGTGTATCAGGGAATGGCTACACCTTC.

The chain joins TRBV14 to TRBJ1-2; D not resolved. Germline CDR1 and CDR2: SGHDN and FVKESK. Between the trimmed V and J ends, which lost 1 base and 8 bases, there was a span of 17 bases. CDR3 size: 15 residues. The CDR3 here is CASSQGTTILGGYTF. The CDR3 DNA reads TGTGCCAGCAGCCAAGGAACGACCATACTAGGGGGCTACACCTTC.

This chain connects TRBV27 to TRBJ1-2, with a possible D match to TRBD1 (6 bases). With 5 bases removed from V and 8 bases from J, the gap between germline ends came to 12 bases. CDR1 and CDR2 from the germline V gene are MNHEY and SMNVEV (reference sequence). The CDR3 is 12 amino acids. CDR3 bases: TGTGCCAGCAGTGACAGGTTCTTAGGCTACACCTTC. This encodes CASSDRFLGYTF.

CDR3 amino acids: CASSLMSLASTYEQYF. CDR3 in DNA: TGTGCCAGCAGCTTAATGTCACTAGCGAGTACCTACGAGCAGTACTTC. The chain joins TRBV7-9 to TRBJ2-7; 7 nucleotides match TRBD2. The CDR3 extends over 16 amino acids. The germline gives CDR1 SEHNR, CDR2 FQNEAQ (reference sequence). Trimming took 2 bases from V and 2 from J; bases not matched to a gene: 9.

The chain joins TRBV5-6 to TRBJ1-2; 9 bases are shared with TRBD1. The germline V gene encodes CDR1 SGHDT and CDR2 YYEEEE. The CDR3 runs to 15 residues. V lost 5 bases to trimming and J lost 5 bases; unmatched junction nucleotides: 10. CDR3 nucleotides: TGTGCCAGCAGTCCGTTGGGACAGGGAAAGTATGGCTACACCTTC. Translation gives CASSPLGQGKYGYTF.

CDR3 DNA: TGTGCCAGCAGTGACCGGCCGGGCACCATATATTTT. It specifies CASSDRPGTIYF. This rearrangement joins TRBV7-2 to TRBJ1-3; D is undetermined. Germline assignment: CDR1 SGHTA and CDR2 FQGNSA. The V end lost 6 bases, the J end lost 9 bases, and 12 bases lay between the germline ends. The CDR3 is made up of 12 amino acids. Full variable domain (remainder filled in from reference TRBV7-2 and TRBJ1-3): GAGVSQSPSNKVTEKGKDVELRCDPISGHTALYWYRQSLGQGLEFLIYFQGNSAPDKSGLPSDRFSAERTGGSVSTLTIQRTQQEDSAVYLCASSDRPGTIYFGEGSWLTVV.

Written as DNA, the CDR3 is TGTGCCAGCAGCAGAGACAGGGGCAAAAATCAGCCCCAGCATTTT. It encodes CASSRDRGKNQPQHF. This rearrangement joins TRBV7-2 to TRBJ1-5; 8 bases agree with TRBD1. Germline CDR1 is SGHTA and CDR2 is FQGNSA. The CDR3 is made up of 15 amino acids. V shed 5 bases, J shed 4 bases, and the junction held 7 bases outside the gene matches.

The gene calls are TRBV11-2 and TRBJ1-2; D might be TRBD1 (5 bases). Germline CDR1 and CDR2: SGHAT and FQNNGV. The V gene lost 8 bases and the J gene lost 5 bases, with 21 bases spanning the gap. This CDR3 is 15 amino acids long. Written as DNA, the CDR3 is TGTGCCAGCTCCTTTGTAGGGACTCCCTTATATGGCTACACCTTC. Residues: CASSFVGTPLYGYTF.